The T cell receptor beta chain under discussion was sequenced for a study of blood T cell repertoires in COVID-19. Study-wide context: The United States, Italy and Spain were the sources of the acute and convalescent COVID-19 samples.

Under the authors' procedure: By means of reference gene primer amplification, nucleated cell counts were estimated. The protocol was immunoSEQ multiplex PCR, while the TCRdb copy is restricted to in-frame clones and leaves out a portion. The DNA was the basis for D and trimming; V, J and clone size are from that table. This sample has approximately 220,000 clones, with about four fifths found just once. Everyone who took part was 18 to 89 years old, and they came from roughly 25 US areas. This CDR3 contains 17 residues. V dropped 4 bases and J dropped 3; count of bases not matched to a gene: 12. Germline V gives CDR1 SGHRS, CDR2 YFSETQ.

This clonotype originated in a woman aged 50 to 60 who had been exposed to COVID-19. The specimen sequenced was PBMCs or T cells enriched from blood (not recorded which). This chain links TRBV5-1 with TRBJ2-3, with 9 bases that match TRBD2. CDR3 sequence: CASSRVVGLAGTDTQYF. The CDR3 DNA is TGCGCCAGCAGCCGCGTGGTGGGCCTAGCGGGGACAGATACGCAGTATTTT.